This is a list of T cell receptor beta chains from one sample in a study of blood T cell repertoires in COVID-19. Libraries were prepared by immunoSEQ multiplex PCR; TCRdb keeps only in-frame clonotypes and omits some of them. The sample holds 150,000 to 200,000 clones, around 87% seen once. Sequencing was carried out using peripheral blood. The receptors stem from a man in his forties with active or convalescent COVID-19. CDR3s include the opening cysteine and the closing phenylalanine or tryptophan. A D gene is named only where the DNA matches it firmly. Size tells how often a clone was seen (once, few, many) or the class of an expanded clone, and some rows leave it out.

j_call | clone_size | d_call | v_call | cdr3_nt | cdr3_aa
TRBJ2-1 | - | TRBD2 | TRBV12-3/TRBV12-4 | TGTGCCAGCAGAGGACTAGCGGGCACTGAGCAGTTCTTC | CASRGLAGTEQFF
TRBJ1-4 | - | - | TRBV7-9 | TGTGCCAGCAGCTTAGAGGAGGATCGGAATGAAAAACTGTTTTTT | CASSLEEDRNEKLFF
TRBJ2-5 | - | - | TRBV15 | TGTGCCACCGCCCAGCGGCTCCAAGAGACCCAGTACTTC | CATAQRLQETQYF
TRBJ2-5 | - | - | TRBV29-1 | TGCAGCGTTGAAACAATGGCAGGTGTTGGGGAGACCCAGTACTTC | CSVETMAGVGETQYF
TRBJ1-4 | - | - | TRBV15 | TGTGCCACCAGCAGGGTACAGGGAGATAATGAAAAACTGTTTTTT | CATSRVQGDNEKLFF
TRBJ2-3 | once | - | TRBV19 | TGTGCCAGTAGCGGCCCCCAGAGGGGCACAGATACGCAGTATTTT | CASSGPQRGTDTQYF
TRBJ1-6 | - | - | TRBV5-4 | TGTGCCAGCAGCGGATCCAACTCAGGGGTTAGTTCACCCCTCCACTTT | CASSGSNSGVSSPLHF
TRBJ1-1 | - | TRBD1 | TRBV27 | TGTGCCAGCAAGGGACCGGGACAGAAAGCTTTCTTT | CASKGPGQKAFF
TRBJ2-1 | - | TRBD2 | TRBV7-7 | TGTGCTAGCAGCTTTGGGGGCCGACTAGCGGGGGGCCAGTTGTTCTTC | CASSFGGRLAGGQLFF
TRBJ2-3 | - | - | TRBV5-5 | TGTGCCAGCAGCCCACAGGGTACAGATACGCAGTATTTT | CASSPQGTDTQYF
TRBJ1-2 | - | - | TRBV6-5 | TGTGCCAGCAGTTCTAATGGACAGCGCTCTTATGGCTACACCTTC | CASSSNGQRSYGYTF
TRBJ1-2 | once | - | TRBV4-1 | TGCGCCAGCAGCCAAGGTTCCCAGGGAAGCGTTGGTGGCTACACCTTC | CASSQGSQGSVGGYTF
TRBJ2-7 | - | - | TRBV7-9 | TGTGCCAGCAGCTTAGTTGGTTTGGGACATTACTACGAGCAGTACTTC | CASSLVGLGHYYEQYF
TRBJ1-6 | - | - | TRBV28 | TGTGCCAGCGTGCCTTGGGCTCTAACGAATTCACCCCTCCACTTT | CASVPWALTNSPLHF
TRBJ2-1 | - | - | TRBV6-5 | TGTGCCAGCAGTTACTCCGGAGATGAGCAGTTCTTC | CASSYSGDEQFF
TRBJ1-2 | - | - | TRBV12-3/TRBV12-4 | TGTGCCAGCAGTCTACCCGCAGGGGATGGCTACACCTTC | CASSLPAGDGYTF
TRBJ1-6 | few | TRBD1 | TRBV30 | TGTGCCTGGAGTTATTCGGGGACAGGGCATAATTCACCCCTCCACTTT | CAWSYSGTGHNSPLHF
TRBJ2-7 | - | - | TRBV2 | TGTGCCAGCAGCGGCCAGGGGTACGAGCAGTACTTC | CASSGQGYEQYF
TRBJ2-1 | - | TRBD2 | TRBV18 | TGTGCCAGCTCACCACCGACTAGCGGGGGGGCCGAGTTCTTC | CASSPPTSGGAEFF
TRBJ1-6 | - | TRBD1 | TRBV7-9 | TGTGCCAGCAGCGGGACAGATTATTCACCCCTCCACTTT | CASSGTDYSPLHF
TRBJ1-6 | once | TRBD1 | TRBV6-5 | TGTGCCAGCCTCCCCTCGGGACAGAGAAATTCACCCCTCCACTTT | CASLPSGQRNSPLHF
TRBJ1-5 | - | - | TRBV12-3/TRBV12-4 | TGTGCCAGCAGCCTTTTGGCCAATCAGCCCCAGCATTTT | CASSLLANQPQHF
TRBJ2-1 | - | - | TRBV28 | TGTGCCAGCACCCCTTCTACGGGGTCCTACAATGAGCAGTTCTTC | CASTPSTGSYNEQFF
TRBJ1-2 | - | - | TRBV3-1/TRBV3-2 | TGTGCCAGCAGCCAAGATCCCCGAGACGGGGGCTACACCTTC | CASSQDPRDGGYTF
TRBJ2-2 | once | TRBD2 | TRBV3-1/TRBV3-2 | TGTGCCAGCCGCGACCGGACTAGCGTGACCGGGGAGCTGTTTTTT | CASRDRTSVTGELFF
TRBJ1-5 | once | - | TRBV19 | TGTGCCAGTACCGGGAACGAAGGGGGTCAGCCCCAGCATTTT | CASTGNEGGQPQHF
TRBJ2-1 | once | - | TRBV15 | TGTGCCACCAGCAGAGAGGGACTGGCGCTCAATGAGCAGTTCTTC | CATSREGLALNEQFF
TRBJ1-3 | - | - | TRBV5-6 | TGTGCCAGCAGCCTTTTAGCAGGGATCTCTGGAAACACCATATATTTT | CASSLLAGISGNTIYF
TRBJ2-7 | - | - | TRBV7-2 | TGTGCCAGCAGCTCGAACAGGGTATCCTACGAGCAGTACTTC | CASSSNRVSYEQYF